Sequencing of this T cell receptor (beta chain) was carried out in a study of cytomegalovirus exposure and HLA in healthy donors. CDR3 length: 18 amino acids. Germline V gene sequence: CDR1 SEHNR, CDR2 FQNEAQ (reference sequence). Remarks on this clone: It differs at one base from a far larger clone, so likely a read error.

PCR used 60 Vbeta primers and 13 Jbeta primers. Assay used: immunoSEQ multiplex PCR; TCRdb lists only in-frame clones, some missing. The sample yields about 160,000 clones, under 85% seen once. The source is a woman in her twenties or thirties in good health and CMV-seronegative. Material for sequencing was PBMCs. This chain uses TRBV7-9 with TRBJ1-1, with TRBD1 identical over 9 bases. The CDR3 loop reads CSSSQYPAAGQGRDEAFF. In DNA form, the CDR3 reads TGTTCCAGCAGCCAATACCCTGCCGCGGGACAGGGAAGGGACGAAGCTTTCTTT.